Below are 27 T cell receptor beta chains sequenced from a single sample in a study of blood T cell repertoires in COVID-19. TCRdb's table, derived via immunoSEQ multiplex PCR, lists solely in-frame clones and lacks some. This table has some 210,000 clones, about 90% appearing once. Material: peripheral blood. These TCRs come from a man aged 60 to 75 with COVID-19, enrolled during active disease.

The genes are TRBV11-2 and TRBJ2-7, with 10 bases aligning to TRBD1. This CDR3 region has 14 residues. The germline CDR1 and CDR2 sequences are SGHAT and FQNNGV. With 3 bases clipped from V and 5 bases from J, the junction kept 4 bases outside the gene matches. CDR3 amino acids: CASSLTGGRHEQYF. Here the CDR3 DNA reads TGTGCCAGCAGCTTGACAGGGGGCAGGCACGAGCAGTACTTC. The variable domain in full, completed from reference TRBV11-2 and TRBJ2-7, reads EAGVAQSPRYKIIEKRQSVAFWCNPISGHATLYWYQQILGQGPKLLIQFQNNGVVDDSQLPKDRFSAERLKGVDSTLKIQPAKLEDSAVYLCASSLTGGRHEQYFGPGTRLTVT.

CDR3: CASSVGTGGNLYEQYF. DNA of the CDR3: TGTGCCAGCAGCGTAGGGACGGGAGGAAACCTCTACGAGCAGTACTTC. V gene TRBV9 combines with J gene TRBJ2-7, with 7 bases identical to TRBD2. Germline V lookup: CDR1 SGDLS, CDR2 YYNGEE. This CDR3 is 16 amino acids long. Trimming took 0 bases from V and 3 from J; bases not matched to a gene: 9.

The J gene is TRBJ2-3, the V gene TRBV5-6; D might be TRBD2 (6 bases). The CDR3 is 14 residues long. Looked up from germline, CDR1 is SGHDT and CDR2 is YYEEEE. Trimming took 4 bases from V and 6 from J, leaving 15 bases between them. CDR3 residues: CASSPFQEGDTQYF. The CDR3 DNA sequence: TGTGCCAGCAGCCCCTTTCAGGAGGGGGATACGCAGTATTTT.

This chain joins TRBV18 and TRBJ2-1, with 10 nucleotides matching TRBD1. Germline V lookup: CDR1 KGHSH, CDR2 LQKENI. Losses at the gene ends were 6 bases for V and 10 bases for J; bases not matched to a gene: 12. The CDR3 is 15 amino acids. This CDR3 reads CASSPGTGASEEQFF. CDR3 DNA sequence: TGTGCCAGCTCCCCCGGGACAGGGGCCTCAGAAGAGCAGTTCTTC.

The rearrangement uses TRBV4-3 and TRBJ1-2; no reliable D call. The V end lost 0 bases, the J end lost 4 bases, and 6 bases lay between the germline ends. Germline loops: CDR1 LGHNA, CDR2 YSLEER. This CDR3 contains 13 residues. The CDR3 here is CASSQDRAYGYTF. CDR3 coding DNA: TGCGCCAGCAGCCAAGATCGCGCCTATGGCTACACCTTC.

The chain links TRBV4-3 to TRBJ2-1, with D perhaps TRBD1 (5 bases). This CDR3 comprises 13 residues. Germline values: CDR1 LGHNA, CDR2 YSLEER. The ends were cut back, 4 bases at V and 10 bases at J, with 14 bases in the middle. The CDR3 spells CASSPRAIGEQFF. CDR3 DNA sequence: TGCGCCAGCAGCCCCAGGGCAATCGGCGAGCAGTTCTTC.

The gene calls are TRBV6-6 and TRBJ2-3, with D possibly matching TRBD2 (6 bases). This CDR3 comprises 13 residues. The germline CDR1 and CDR2 sequences are MNHNY and SVGAGI (reference sequence). The ends were cut back, 6 bases at V and 6 bases at J, with 13 bases in the middle. The CDR3 DNA is TGTGCCAGCAGGGGCACGGCGGGGGATACGCAGTATTTT. Encoded protein: CASRGTAGDTQYF.

V is TRBV7-6 and J is TRBJ1-3, with unresolved D. Looked up from germline, CDR1 is SGHVS and CDR2 is FNYEAQ. The CDR3 spans 15 residues. The V and J ends lost 4 bases and 0 bases respectively, with 10 bases between them. The CDR3: CASSSYGVSGNTIYF. The CDR3, as DNA: TGTGCCAGCAGCTCCTACGGGGTCTCTGGAAACACCATATATTTT.

The V gene is TRBV10-3, the J gene TRBJ1-2; TRBD1 aligns across 7 bases. From germline, CDR1 is ENHRY and CDR2 SYGVKD. CDR3 length: 12 residues. V lost 6 bases to trimming and J lost 7 bases; unmatched junction nucleotides: 5. The CDR3 DNA sequence: TGTGCCATCAGGCAGGGGGGAACTGGCTACACCTTC. It codes for CAIRQGGTGYTF.

This sequence joins TRBV4-1 and TRBJ2-5; TRBD2 is a possible D gene (5 bases). The CDR3 is 13 residues long. Germline V gene data show CDR1 as MGHRA and CDR2 as YSYEKL. V gave up 4 bases and J gave up 5 bases, with 11 bases separating them. CDR3 loop: CASSLTGKETQYF. The CDR3 DNA sequence: TGCGCCAGCAGCCTGACCGGGAAGGAGACCCAGTACTTC.

J is TRBJ2-7 and V is TRBV12-3 or TRBV12-4, with D maybe TRBD1 (5 bases). The length of the CDR3 is 12 residues. The V and J ends lost 6 bases and 3 bases respectively, with 9 bases between them. In DNA form, the CDR3 reads TGTGCCAGCAGAGTACAGGACTACGAGCAGTACTTC. Translated, it gives CASRVQDYEQYF.

The V gene is TRBV19, the J gene TRBJ1-1; D is unresolved. Germline CDR1 LNHDA, CDR2 SQIVND (reference sequence). The ends were cut back, 4 bases at V and 4 bases at J, with 7 bases in the middle. The CDR3 spans 12 residues. CDR3 amino acids: CASSRGPTEAFF. The CDR3 DNA reads TGTGCCAGTAGTAGAGGGCCCACTGAAGCTTTCTTT. The complete variable domain, with remaining parts taken from reference TRBV19 and TRBJ1-1, reads DGGITQSPKYLFRKEGQNVTLSCEQNLNHDAMYWYRQDPGQGLRLIYYSQIVNDFQKGDIAEGYSVSREKKESFPLTVTSAQKNPTAFYLCASSRGPTEAFFGQGTRLTVV.

This clone appeared once. CDR3 sequence (DNA): TGTGCCAGCAGCCAACCTCCTGGGACGGGGGGGCGACAGTATTTT. It translates to CASSQPPGTGGRQYF. The chain uses TRBV4-2 and TRBJ2-3; 8 bases agree with TRBD2. Germline V gene lookup returns CDR1 LGHNA and CDR2 YNFKEQ. The CDR3 length is 15 residues. The J segment lost 12 bases and the V segment lost 2 bases, leaving 13 bases of the junction unmatched.

This clone was counted once. The rearrangement uses TRBV5-5 and TRBJ2-6; D is unresolved. The germline V gene encodes CDR1 SGHKS and CDR2 YYEKEE (reference sequence). The length of the CDR3 is 14 residues. Trimming took 0 bases from V and 4 from J, leaving 5 bases between them. The CDR3 is CASSLASGANVLTF. In DNA, the CDR3 is TGTGCCAGCAGCTTGGCGTCCGGGGCCAACGTCCTGACTTTC.

The chain joins TRBV18 to TRBJ1-1; D gene unclear. V lost 3 bases and J 0 bases, leaving 14 bases between the germline ends. The germline gives CDR1 KGHSH, CDR2 LQKENI. CDR3 length equals 16 residues. CDR3 amino acids: CASSPRRELMNTEAFF. In DNA, the CDR3 is TGTGCCAGCTCACCCCGCCGGGAGCTTATGAACACTGAAGCTTTCTTT.

CDR3 in amino acids: CASSLGQGALDYGYTF. The CDR3 nucleotides read TGCGCCAGCAGCTTGGGACAGGGGGCGCTGGACTATGGCTACACCTTC. The chain recombines TRBV5-1 with TRBJ1-2; 10 nucleotides line up with TRBD1. The ends lost 0 bases at V and 3 bases at J; junction bases unmatched: 5. CDR1 and CDR2 from the germline V gene are SGHRS and YFSETQ. The CDR3 has 16 residues.

This chain uses TRBV4-1 with TRBJ1-2; 8 nucleotides match TRBD1. J was trimmed by 7 bases and V by 0 bases; bases with no gene match: 7. This CDR3 is built from 15 residues. Germline CDR1 MGHRA, CDR2 YSYEKL. CDR3 region: CASSQDRGTGGGYTF. In nucleotides, the CDR3 is TGCGCCAGCAGCCAAGACCGGGGTACAGGGGGTGGCTACACCTTC.

The V and J genes are TRBV5-4 and TRBJ1-6; perhaps TRBD1 as D (5 bases). Trimming took 3 bases from V and 6 from J, leaving 13 bases between them. This CDR3 region has 15 residues. Germline V gene data show CDR1 as SGHNT and CDR2 as YYREEE (reference sequence). CDR3 coding DNA: TGTGCCAGCAGCTGGGCCGGGGGTATTAATTCACCCCTCCACTTT. Translation gives CASSWAGGINSPLHF. Using reference TRBV5-4 and TRBJ1-6 for the parts outside the CDR3, the full variable domain is ETGVTQSPTHLIKTRGQQVTLRCSSQSGHNTVSWYQQALGQGPQFIFQYYREEENGRGNFPPRFSGLQFPNYSSELNVNALELDDSALYLCASSWAGGINSPLHFGNGTRLTVT.

The rearrangement uses TRBV29-1 and TRBJ2-7; 7 bases fit TRBD1. This CDR3 spans 13 amino acids. The germline V gene encodes CDR1 SQVTM and CDR2 ANQGSEA. The V segment lost 6 bases and the J segment 0 bases; nucleotides outside the gene matches: 5. In DNA, the CDR3 is TGCAGCGTCCGACAGGGATTCTCCTACGAGCAGTACTTC. Translated: CSVRQGFSYEQYF.

CDR3 coding DNA: TGTGCCAGCAGCCAATGGACAGTGAGCGGGGAGCTGTTTTTT. This encodes CASSQWTVSGELFF. The chain combines TRBV11-3 with TRBJ2-2, with D maybe TRBD1 (6 bases). This CDR3 is 14 amino acids long. The V end lost 5 bases, the J end lost 7 bases, and 14 bases lay between the germline ends. Germline V gene lookup returns CDR1 SGHNT and CDR2 YENEEA.

The V gene is TRBV12-3 or TRBV12-4, the J gene TRBJ1-2; D not certain. This CDR3 contains 13 residues. Trimming pared 6 bases from V and 7 bases from J, leaving 15 bases between. CDR3 sequence: CASRFGVTSGYTF. CDR3 DNA: TGTGCCAGCAGATTCGGTGTCACTTCTGGCTACACCTTC.

CDR3 loop: CASSKLGQGAVAGNTIYF. The CDR3 DNA reads TGTGCCAGCAGCAAACTGGGACAGGGGGCTGTAGCCGGAAACACCATATATTTT. The V call is TRBV21-1, the J call TRBJ1-3; TRBD1, the table's D call, lacks a check against the DNA. TRBV21-1 is a listed pseudogene. This CDR3 spans 18 amino acids.

This clone has a handful of counts. The V gene is TRBV7-9, the J gene TRBJ1-2, with 7 nucleotides matching TRBD1. With V trimmed by 1 base and J by 4 bases, 6 bases remained unmatched. The CDR3 has 15 residues. Germline CDR1 SEHNR, CDR2 FQNEAQ (reference sequence). The CDR3 protein is CASSLGDRDSYGYTF. The CDR3 coding sequence is TGTGCCAGCAGCTTAGGGGACCGGGACAGCTATGGCTACACCTTC.

This chain uses TRBV15 with TRBJ1-6; D unresolved. Germline V gene data show CDR1 as LNHNV and CDR2 as YYDKDF (reference sequence). Trimming stripped 8 bases from V and 0 bases from J, with 14 bases between. CDR3 length: 16 residues. This CDR3 is CATSFIPSSYNSPLHF. Here the CDR3 DNA reads TGTGCCACCTCCTTTATTCCGAGCTCCTATAATTCACCCCTCCACTTT.

Here the CDR3 reads CATSGPSPGAFETQYF. The CDR3 nucleotides read TGTGCCACCAGTGGACCTAGCCCTGGAGCCTTTGAGACCCAGTACTTC. This chain joins TRBV24-1 and TRBJ2-5; weak D call: TRBD2 (5 bases). This CDR3 is built from 16 residues. V lost 5 bases and J 5 bases, leaving 20 bases between the germline ends. From germline, CDR1 is KGHDR and CDR2 SFDVKD.

The rearrangement joins TRBV3-1 (or the pseudogene TRBV3-2) to TRBJ2-7, with 7 bases matching TRBD2. The V gene's germline CDR1 is LGHDT and CDR2 YNNKEL (reference sequence). The CDR3 is 17 residues long. V lost 1 base to trimming and J lost 0 bases; unmatched junction nucleotides: 9. The CDR3 nucleotides are TGTGCCAGCAGCCAAGTAACCTCGAGCGGGACCTCCTACGAGCAGTACTTC. Protein product: CASSQVTSSGTSYEQYF.

In DNA form, the CDR3 reads TGCGCCAGCAGTGAGTCGACAGGGTGGTACGAGCAGTACTTC. Translating gives CASSESTGWYEQYF. The chain joins TRBV10-1 to TRBJ2-7; 7 bases are a match to TRBD1. The CDR3 loop spans 14 amino acids. Per the germline V gene, CDR1 is WNHNN and CDR2 is SYGVQD (reference sequence). Unmatched junction bases numbered 3, after V lost 0 bases and J lost 4 bases.